This T cell receptor (beta chain) was recorded in a study of T cell repertoires in cytomegalovirus infection. For the study at large: In public TCR beta signatures, there were indications of both CMV infection and matching HLA type. Study observations and caveats: Using cumulative public TCR beta family frequency, the authors identified those who carried CMV together with the relevant HLA.

One entry per CDR3 protein results from TCRdb running MiXCR on the reads. The table shows hundreds of thousands of distinct CDR3 sequences, with 24% occurring only once. This clonotype appeared a few times. The antigen is unknown. The CDR3 has 14 amino acids. CDR1 is SGHRS and CDR2 is YFSETQ in the germline V gene. With 0 bases removed from V and 0 bases from J, the gap between germline ends came to 6 bases. The chain combines TRBV5-1 with TRBJ1-1; D unclear. The receptor comes from a human donor in good health (CMV status not recorded). Some clones in this sample may be carry-over from other donors' samples. Input material: CD8+ T cells from PBMCs. CDR3: CASSLVFLNTEAFF. CDR3 DNA: TGCGCCAGCAGCTTGGTGTTTTTGAACACTGAAGCTTTCTTT.